This T cell receptor beta chain was obtained from a study of blood T cell repertoires in COVID-19. Study-level background: Sites across the United States, Italy and Spain contributed samples from acute and convalescent COVID-19. PBMCs, B-cell-depleted T cells, or T cells were the source of the cDNA or gDNA that made up the material.

Per germline, CDR1 SNHLY and CDR2 FYNNEI. This CDR3 has 13 amino acids. Original handling: For nucleated cells, counts were estimated from reference gene primer amplification. Sequencing was performed with immunoSEQ multiplex PCR; in TCRdb, only in-frame clones are kept and a portion is missing. V and J calls and clone size are given by that table; D and trimming were obtained from the DNA. The profile shows 190,000 or so clones, about 89% of them singletons. The chain is built from TRBV2 and TRBJ2-2; D unclear. The material sequenced was peripheral blood. The sequence derives from a man aged 35-49 years with active or convalescent COVID-19. CDR3 sequence (DNA): TGTGCTAAAACGTGGGCTAACACCGGGGAGCTGTTTTTT. Protein: CAKTWANTGELFF.